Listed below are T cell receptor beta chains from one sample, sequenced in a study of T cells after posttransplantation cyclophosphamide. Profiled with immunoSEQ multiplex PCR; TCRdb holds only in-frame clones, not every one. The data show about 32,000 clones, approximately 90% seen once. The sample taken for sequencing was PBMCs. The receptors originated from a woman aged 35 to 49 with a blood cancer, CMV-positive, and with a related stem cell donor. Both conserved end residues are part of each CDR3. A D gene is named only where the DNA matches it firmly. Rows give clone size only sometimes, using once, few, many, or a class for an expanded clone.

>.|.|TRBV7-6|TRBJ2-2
CASSFGDTGELFF
TGTGCCAGCAGCTTCGGGGACACCGGGGAGCTGTTTTTT
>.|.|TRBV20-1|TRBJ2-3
CSATPSGTQYF
TGCAGTGCTACGCCCTCGGGTACGCAGTATTTT
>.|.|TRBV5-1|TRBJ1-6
CASSLEGSPLHF
TGCGCCAGCAGCTTGGAGGGGTCGCCCCTCCACTTT
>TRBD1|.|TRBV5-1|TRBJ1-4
CASKGGQGDEKLFF
TGCGCCAGCAAGGGGGGACAGGGGGATGAAAAACTGTTTTTT
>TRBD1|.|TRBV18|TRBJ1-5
CASSPGQWSNQPQHF
TGTGCCAGCTCACCGGGACAGTGGAGCAATCAGCCCCAGCATTTT
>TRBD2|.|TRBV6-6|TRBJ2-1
CASSYSGLAGYNEQFF
TGTGCCAGCAGTTACTCCGGACTAGCGGGGTACAATGAGCAGTTCTTC
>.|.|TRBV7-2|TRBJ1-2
CASSLQPANYGYTF
TGTGCCAGCAGCTTACAACCGGCTAACTATGGCTACACCTTC
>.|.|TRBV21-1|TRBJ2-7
CASSKQGQGNEQYF
TGTGCCAGCAGCAAACAGGGACAGGGCAACGAGCAGTACTTC
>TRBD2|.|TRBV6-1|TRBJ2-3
CASSVRTSGAKTDTQYF
TGTGCCAGCAGTGTGAGGACTAGCGGGGCGAAGACAGATACGCAGTATTTT
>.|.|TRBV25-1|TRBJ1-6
CASRSTGRNSPLHF
TGTGCCAGCAGATCGACAGGAAGGAATTCACCCCTCCACTTT
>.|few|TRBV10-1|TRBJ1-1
CASSDSVNTEAFF
TGCGCCAGCAGTGACTCGGTGAACACTGAAGCTTTCTTT
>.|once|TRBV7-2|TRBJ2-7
CASSLTTSSYEQYF
TGTGCCAGCAGCTTAACAACTAGCTCCTACGAGCAGTACTTC
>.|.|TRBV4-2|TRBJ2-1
CASSQQPPLAGGGAEQFF
TGTGCCAGCAGCCAACAACCCCCCCTAGCTGGGGGGGGCGCTGAGCAGTTCTTC
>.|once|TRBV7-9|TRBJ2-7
CASSWGPVDEQYF
TGTGCCAGCAGTTGGGGGCCAGTCGACGAGCAGTACTTC
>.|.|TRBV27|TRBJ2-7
CASSFTGGSYEQYF
TGTGCCAGCAGCTTCACAGGCGGCTCCTACGAGCAGTACTTC
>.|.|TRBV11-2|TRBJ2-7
CASSSVTGNSYEQYF
TGTGCCAGCAGCTCCGTGACGGGGAACTCCTACGAGCAGTACTTC
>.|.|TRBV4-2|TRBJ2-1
CASSQSSGNEQFF
TGTGCCAGCAGCCAATCATCGGGAAATGAGCAGTTCTTC
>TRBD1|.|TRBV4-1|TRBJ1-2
CASSQAQGVHYGYTF
TGCGCCAGCAGCCAAGCACAGGGGGTACACTATGGCTACACCTTC
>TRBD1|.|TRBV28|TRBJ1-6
CASSLQGDNSPLHF
TGTGCCAGCAGTCTTCAGGGGGACAATTCACCCCTCCACTTT
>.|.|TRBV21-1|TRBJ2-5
CASSKGGRRAQYF
TGTGCCAGCAGCAAAGGGGGGCGCCGGGCCCAGTACTTC
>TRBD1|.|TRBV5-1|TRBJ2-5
CASSAWTGQWRQETQYF
TGCGCCAGCAGCGCGTGGACAGGCCAATGGAGACAAGAGACCCAGTACTTC
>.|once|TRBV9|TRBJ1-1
CASSEIASSEAFF
TGTGCCAGCAGTGAAATCGCGTCCTCTGAAGCTTTCTTT
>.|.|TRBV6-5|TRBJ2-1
CASGGGAYNEQFF
TGTGCCAGCGGCGGCGGGGCTTACAATGAGCAGTTCTTC
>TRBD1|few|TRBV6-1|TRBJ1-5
CASSRDRVGNQPQHF
TGTGCCAGCTCTCGAGACAGGGTGGGTAATCAGCCCCAGCATTTT
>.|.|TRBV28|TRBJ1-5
CASRPQGSGNQPQHF
TGTGCCAGCAGACCACAGGGCTCGGGAAACCAGCCCCAGCATTTT
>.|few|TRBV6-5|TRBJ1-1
CASSHRQWQAEAFF
TGTGCCAGCAGCCACAGGCAATGGCAAGCTGAAGCTTTCTTT
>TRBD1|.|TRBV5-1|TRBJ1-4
CASSSTTGFGEKLFF
TGCGCCAGCAGTTCAACGACAGGGTTCGGTGAAAAACTGTTTTTT
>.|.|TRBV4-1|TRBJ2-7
CASSQDLYSSYEQYF
TGCGCCAGCAGCCAAGATCTTTACAGCTCCTACGAGCAGTACTTC
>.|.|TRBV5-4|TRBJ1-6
CASSSRRQDGALHF
TGTGCCAGCAGCTCTCGGCGACAGGACGGTGCCCTCCACTTT
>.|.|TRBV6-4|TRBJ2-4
CASTVGGGAKNIQYF
TGTGCCAGCACCGTTGGAGGCGGAGCCAAAAACATTCAGTACTTC
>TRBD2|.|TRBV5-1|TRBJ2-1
CASSLSGAYNEQFF
TGCGCCAGCAGCTTAAGCGGGGCCTACAATGAGCAGTTCTTC
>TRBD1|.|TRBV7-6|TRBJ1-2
CASTSGQGLPYGYTF
TGTGCCAGCACTTCAGGACAGGGATTGCCATATGGCTACACCTTC
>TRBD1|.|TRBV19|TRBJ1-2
CASIPRDSRNGYTF
TGTGCCAGTATACCGCGGGACAGTCGAAATGGCTACACCTTC
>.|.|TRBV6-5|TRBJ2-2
CASSLGGTGELFF
TGTGCCAGCAGTCTGGGAGGCACCGGGGAGCTGTTTTTT
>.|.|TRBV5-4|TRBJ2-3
CASTKREEGTDTQYF
TGTGCCAGCACTAAACGAGAGGAGGGCACAGATACGCAGTATTTT
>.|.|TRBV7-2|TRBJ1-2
CASSLLSGAGEHAF
TGTGCCAGCAGCTTACTAAGTGGGGCAGGTGAACACGCATTC
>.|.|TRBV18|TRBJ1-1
CASPDQGNTEAFF
TGTGCCAGCCCAGACCAGGGGAACACTGAAGCTTTCTTT
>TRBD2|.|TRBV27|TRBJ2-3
CASSLTSGGADTQYF
TGTGCCAGCAGTCTGACTAGCGGGGGGGCAGATACGCAGTATTTT
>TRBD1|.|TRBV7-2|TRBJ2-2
CASSSGQGSTGELFF
TGTGCCAGCAGCTCCGGACAGGGATCCACCGGGGAGCTGTTTTTT
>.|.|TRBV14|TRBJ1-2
CASSRFEGWNYGYTF
TGTGCCAGCAGCCGGTTTGAGGGTTGGAACTATGGCTACACCTTC
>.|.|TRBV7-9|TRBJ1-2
CASSPWARGFYGYTF
TGTGCCAGCAGCCCCTGGGCCCGAGGGTTCTATGGCTACACCTTC
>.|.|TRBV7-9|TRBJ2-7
CASSLGDILDEQYF
TGTGCCAGCAGCTTAGGGGACATACTTGACGAGCAGTACTTC
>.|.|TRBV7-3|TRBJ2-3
CASSLTIGGLSTDTQYF
TGTGCCAGCAGCCTTACAATTGGGGGCCTTAGCACAGATACGCAGTATTTT
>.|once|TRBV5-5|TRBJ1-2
CASSSQGNYGYTF
TGTGCCAGCAGCTCACAGGGTAACTATGGCTACACCTTC
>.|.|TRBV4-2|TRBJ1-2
CASSQWPNYGYTF
TGTGCCAGCAGCCAGTGGCCGAACTATGGCTACACCTTC
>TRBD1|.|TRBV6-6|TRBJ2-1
CASSPGQGRHNEQFF
TGTGCCAGCAGTCCAGGACAGGGCCGACACAATGAGCAGTTCTTC
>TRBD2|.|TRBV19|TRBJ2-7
CASSIGTKYEQYF
TGTGCCAGTAGTATCGGGACTAAATACGAGCAGTACTTC
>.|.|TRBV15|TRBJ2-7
CATSLQGPSYEQYF
TGTGCCACCAGCCTGCAGGGTCCCTCCTACGAGCAGTACTTC
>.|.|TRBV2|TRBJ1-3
CASTPSSGNTIYF
TGTGCCAGCACCCCTAGCTCTGGAAACACCATATATTTT
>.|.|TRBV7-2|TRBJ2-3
CASSLGPLPTHTDTQYF
TGTGCCAGCAGCTTAGGCCCCCTACCGACACACACAGATACGCAGTATTTT
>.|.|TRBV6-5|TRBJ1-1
CASSEDGWTEAFF
TGTGCCAGCAGTGAAGACGGGTGGACTGAAGCTTTCTTT
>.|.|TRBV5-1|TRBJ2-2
CASSLVQTNTGELFF
TGCGCCAGCAGCTTGGTTCAGACGAACACCGGGGAGCTGTTTTTT
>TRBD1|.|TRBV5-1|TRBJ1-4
CASSTGQGNEKLFF
TGCGCCAGCAGCACGGGACAGGGAAATGAAAAACTGTTTTTT
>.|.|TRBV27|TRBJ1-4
CASSSRDTKLFF
TGTGCCAGCAGTAGCCGGGACACTAAACTGTTTTTT
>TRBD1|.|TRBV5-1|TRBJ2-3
CASSSTGVDTQYF
TGCGCCAGCAGCTCTACAGGGGTAGATACGCAGTATTTT
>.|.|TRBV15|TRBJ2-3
CATSRPSEDTQYF
TGTGCCACCAGCAGGCCAAGTGAGGATACGCAGTATTTT
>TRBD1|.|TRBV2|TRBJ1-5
CASSNRGSNQPQHF
TGTGCCAGCAGTAACAGGGGTAGCAATCAGCCCCAGCATTTT
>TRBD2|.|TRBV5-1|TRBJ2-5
CASSLPEAGAETQYF
TGCGCCAGCAGCCTCCCCGAAGCGGGGGCCGAGACCCAGTACTTC
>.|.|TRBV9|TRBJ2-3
CASSHGRGSGDTQYF
TGTGCCAGCAGCCATGGAAGAGGGTCCGGAGATACGCAGTATTTT